These T cell receptor beta chains were read from a single sample in a study of T cell changes during pregnancy in multiple sclerosis. TCRdb's copy holds only in-frame clones and misses some; the assay was immunoSEQ multiplex PCR. The data show 80,000 or so clones, roughly nine tenths seen once. Here the sequenced sample was peripheral blood, taken before pregnancy. The receptors come from a female donor with multiple sclerosis, enrolled in a pregnancy study. Both conserved end residues are part of each CDR3. Fields, in order: CDR3 DNA, CDR3 protein, J gene, D gene, clone size, V gene. The D gene is left open where the match is weak. Some rows mark clone size as missing; the rest say once, few, many or name a class of expanded clone.

TGTGCCAGCAGCCCATCGGGGGGACTCCCAGTCGAGCAGTACTTC CASSPSGGLPVEQYF TRBJ2-7 TRBD2 . TRBV9
TGTGCCAGCAGCCAACAAGGGACTAGTTTTTTCTTC CASSQQGTSFFF TRBJ2-1 TRBD2 . TRBV7-9
TGTGCCAGCAGTGGGACAGAGTGGAAGACCCAGTACTTC CASSGTEWKTQYF TRBJ2-5 . . TRBV2
TGTGCCACCAGCAGAGGGACAGGGGTAACCTCTGGGGAGCAGTACTTC CATSRGTGVTSGEQYF TRBJ2-7 TRBD1 . TRBV15
TGTGCCAGCTCACCGGACGTACTAGGTCAGCCCCAGCATTTT CASSPDVLGQPQHF TRBJ1-5 . . TRBV18
TGTGCCAGTAGTATCCGTGAAAAACTGTTTTTT CASSIREKLFF TRBJ1-4 . . TRBV19
TGTGCCATCAGTGAACTAGTTAGTTACGAGCAGTACTTC CAISELVSYEQYF TRBJ2-7 . . TRBV10-3
TGTGCCAGCAGCTCCCCCCCGGGACAGCGCTACGAGCAGTACTTC CASSSPPGQRYEQYF TRBJ2-7 TRBD1 . TRBV11-2
TGTGCCAGCAGATGGACAGGGGAAAAACTGTTTTTT CASRWTGEKLFF TRBJ1-4 TRBD1 . TRBV2
TGTGCCAGCAGCTCATTCGACAGAAACACTGAAGCTTTCTTT CASSSFDRNTEAFF TRBJ1-1 . . TRBV21-1
TGCGCCAGCAGCTTGGCCAGCGGGGGGGCCAGGTACAATGAGCAGTTCTTC CASSLASGGARYNEQFF TRBJ2-1 TRBD2 . TRBV5-1
TGTGCCAGCACCCCCAAGCGGGGGGGTTCCGAGCAGTACTTC CASTPKRGGSEQYF TRBJ2-7 TRBD2 . TRBV5-4
TGTGCCAGCAGCGTAGCTTCGACAGAATACGAGCAGTACTTC CASSVASTEYEQYF TRBJ2-7 . . TRBV9
TGTGCCAGCAGCAAGGGGACTGTCCAAGAGACCCAGTACTTC CASSKGTVQETQYF TRBJ2-5 . . TRBV5-4
TGTGCCAGCAGCTTAGAAGGGGGACAGGAATACAATGAGCAGTTCTTC CASSLEGGQEYNEQFF TRBJ2-1 TRBD1 . TRBV11-3
TGTGCCAGCAGTGAATCGGGAAGTGCTAACAATCAGCCCCAGCATTTT CASSESGSANNQPQHF TRBJ1-5 . . TRBV6-1
TGTGCCAGCAGCTTGAGGATAAGGACAGGCTCCCCAATGGGGGCTTTCTTT CASSLRIRTGSPMGAFF TRBJ1-1 TRBD1 . TRBV5-4
TGCGCCAGCAGCCCAGGACTAGCGGGGGCCGGGGAGCTGTTTTTT CASSPGLAGAGELFF TRBJ2-2 TRBD2 . TRBV5-1
TGTGCCAGCAGCTTGTTAGCGGCGACCACCGGGGAGCTGTTTTTT CASSLLAATTGELFF TRBJ2-2 . once TRBV5-4
TGTGCCATCAGTGTGTTGGAGGGAGGGAACACTGAAGCTTTCTTT CAISVLEGGNTEAFF TRBJ1-1 . . TRBV10-3
TGTGCCAGCAGCTTCAGCCGGACAGGGGGTGGTACAGATACGCAGTATTTT CASSFSRTGGGTDTQYF TRBJ2-3 TRBD1 . TRBV7-8
TGTGCCAGCAACCTCCTAGCGGGGGGATCCTACGAGCAGTACTTC CASNLLAGGSYEQYF TRBJ2-7 TRBD2 . TRBV28
TGTGCCAACTACAGGGATGATGGCTACACCTTC CANYRDDGYTF TRBJ1-2 . . TRBV2
TGTGCCAGCAGCCGCCAGGACAGGTCCCATGAAAAACTGTTTTTT CASSRQDRSHEKLFF TRBJ1-4 TRBD1 once TRBV11-2
TGTGCCAGCAGTACCATCGGGCCCGGGACAGGTCCCTCCTACGAGCAGTACTTC CASSTIGPGTGPSYEQYF TRBJ2-7 TRBD1 . TRBV27
TGTGCCAGCAGCAACATGATAGGGGAAGAGACCCAGTACTTC CASSNMIGEETQYF TRBJ2-5 . . TRBV2
TGCGCCAGCAGCTTAAAGCGGGGGGGCACAGATACGCAGTATTTT CASSLKRGGTDTQYF TRBJ2-3 TRBD2 . TRBV5-1
TGTGCCAGCATCGGACAGGGAAGGTCCTACGAGCAGTACTTC CASIGQGRSYEQYF TRBJ2-7 TRBD1 . TRBV2
TGTGCCAGCAGCTTGCCGGTTAGCGGGGAGCTGTTTTTT CASSLPVSGELFF TRBJ2-2 . . TRBV7-8
TGTGCCAGCAGCGTAGGGCACCTTCTAGCGGGGGGCCGGGATACGCAGTATTTT CASSVGHLLAGGRDTQYF TRBJ2-3 TRBD2 . TRBV9
TGTGCCAGCAGCCCAGGCGGGGGTGAAGCTTTCTTT CASSPGGGEAFF TRBJ1-1 . . TRBV9